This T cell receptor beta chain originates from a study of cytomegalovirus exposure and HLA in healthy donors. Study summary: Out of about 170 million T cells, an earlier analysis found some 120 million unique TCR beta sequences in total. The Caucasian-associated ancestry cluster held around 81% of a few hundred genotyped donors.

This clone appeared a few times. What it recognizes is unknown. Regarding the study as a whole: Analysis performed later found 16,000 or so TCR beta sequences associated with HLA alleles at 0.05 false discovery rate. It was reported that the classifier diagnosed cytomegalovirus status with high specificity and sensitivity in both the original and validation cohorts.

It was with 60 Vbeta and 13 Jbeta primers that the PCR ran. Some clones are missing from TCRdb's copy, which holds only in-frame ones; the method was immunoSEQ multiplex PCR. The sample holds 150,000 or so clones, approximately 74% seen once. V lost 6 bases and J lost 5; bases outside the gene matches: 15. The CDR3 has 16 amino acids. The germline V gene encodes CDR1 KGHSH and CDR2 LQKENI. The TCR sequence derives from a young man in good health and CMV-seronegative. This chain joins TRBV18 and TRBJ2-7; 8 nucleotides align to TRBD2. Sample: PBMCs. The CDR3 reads CASSYSGNLGGDEQYF. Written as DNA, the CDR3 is TGTGCCAGCTCCTATAGCGGGAACCTCGGTGGAGACGAGCAGTACTTC.